This section outlines one T cell receptor beta chain sequence together with its context. This record comes from a study of blood T cell repertoires in COVID-19. Generated by immunoSEQ multiplex PCR, the TCRdb table keeps only in-frame clones and is missing some. The sample yields about 130,000 clones, around 86% seen once. The germline gives CDR1 SGDLS, CDR2 YYNGEE. V gave up 0 bases and J gave up 10 bases, with 14 bases separating them. This CDR3 has 13 residues. V and J are TRBV9 and TRBJ2-7; D not resolved. The receptor's source is a middle-aged man with active or convalescent COVID-19. The sequenced sample consisted of peripheral blood. The CDR3 sequence: CASSVAPRETQYF. Here the CDR3 DNA reads TGTGCCAGCAGCGTAGCCCCTCGTGAGACACAGTACTTC. Using reference TRBV9 and TRBJ2-7 for the parts outside the CDR3, the full variable domain is DSGVTQTPKHLITATGQRVTLRCSPRSGDLSVYWYQQSLDQGLQFLIQYYNGEERAKGNILERFSAQQFPDLHSELNLSSLELGDSALYFCASSVAPRETQYFGPGTRLTVT.